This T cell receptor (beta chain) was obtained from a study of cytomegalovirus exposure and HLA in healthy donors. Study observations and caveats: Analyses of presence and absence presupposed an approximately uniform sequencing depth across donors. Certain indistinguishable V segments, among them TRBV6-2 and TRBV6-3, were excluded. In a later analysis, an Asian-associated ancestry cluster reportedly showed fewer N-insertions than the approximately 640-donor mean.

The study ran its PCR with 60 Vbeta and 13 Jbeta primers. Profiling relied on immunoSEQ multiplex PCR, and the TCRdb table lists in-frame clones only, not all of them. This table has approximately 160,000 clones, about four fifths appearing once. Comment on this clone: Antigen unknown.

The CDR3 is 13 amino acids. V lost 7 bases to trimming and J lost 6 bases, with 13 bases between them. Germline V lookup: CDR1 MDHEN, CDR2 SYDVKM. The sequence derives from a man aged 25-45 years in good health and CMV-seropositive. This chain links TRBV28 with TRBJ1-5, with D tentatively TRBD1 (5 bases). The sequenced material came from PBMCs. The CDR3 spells CASTVTRGQPQHF. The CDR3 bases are TGTGCCAGCACCGTGACTAGGGGTCAGCCCCAGCATTTT.